This T cell receptor beta chain was sequenced for a study of Graves' ophthalmopathy and Graves' hyperthyroidism. The authors amplified TCR beta CDR3 regions from RNA transcripts. In the first round, RT-PCR was carried out with HTBI primers, and a multiplex PCR formed the second round. Via MiXCR, TCRdb re-called the multiplex PCR reads, giving one row per CDR3 protein. The sample holds under 250,000 distinct CDR3 sequences; 29% are singletons and the top ten take about 9.1%. V was clipped by 11 bases and J by 1 base; unmatched bases: 11. Germline CDR1 is SGHAT and CDR2 is FQNNGV. The CDR3 is 16 amino acids.

The sequence derives from a man aged 45 to 65 with Graves' ophthalmopathy. Specimen: peripheral blood. J is TRBJ2-7 and V is TRBV11-2; 13 positions match TRBD2. Written as DNA, the CDR3 is TGTGCCTGGAGAAACCGGGGACTAGCGGGATCCTACGAGCAGTACTTC. Protein product: CAWRNRGLAGSYEQYF.